This T cell receptor beta chain is drawn from a study of T cells in Graves' hyperthyroidism and ophthalmopathy. Findings of the study overall: Most clonotypes that expanded in the thyroid above 0.001 also showed up in blood.

With respect to this clonotype: Its antigen is unknown. The conserved closing phenylalanine or tryptophan is absent in this CDR3, likely reflecting a read error.

What was amplified from RNA transcripts were TCR beta CDR3 regions. A first-round RT-PCR of the TCR CDR3 used the HTBI primer set. TCRdb itself ran the multiplex PCR reads through MiXCR, one entry per CDR3 protein. In the table there are over 650,000 distinct CDR3 sequences, 45% of which are singletons. CDR1 SGHTA and CDR2 FQGNSA come from the germline V gene. The CDR3 contains 13 residues. J is TRBJ2-2 and V is TRBV7-2; 8 bases are a match to TRBD2. The receptor was isolated from an adult man with Graves' disease, either hyperthyroidism or ophthalmopathy (not recorded which). Sample: peripheral blood or thyroid tissue (not recorded which). The CDR3 coding sequence is TGTGCCAGCAGTTTAGCGGGAACCGGGGAGCTGTTTCTT. Its protein product is CASSLAGTGELFL.